These 4 T cell receptor beta chains were sequenced from one sample in a study of Ad26.COV2.S vaccination and SARS-CoV-2 variants. The assay was immunoSEQ multiplex PCR, and TCRdb's table has in-frame clones only and misses some. Of about 350,000 clones listed, 75% to 90% are singletons. The treatment here: 15 to 20 received Ad26.COV2.S at low or high dose, single or two shots; about 5 received placebo; per-sample allocation not given. Samples analyzed were those drawn on day 63 after the first vaccine or placebo injection. The sequenced sample was peripheral blood, obtained in a trial of Ad26.COV2.S vaccine versus placebo. These receptors came from a person between 18 and 65 years old who received the Ad26.COV2.S COVID-19 vaccine or a placebo.

The V and J genes are TRBV10-3 and TRBJ2-7; no clear D. The CDR3 runs 15 residues. V dropped 0 bases and J dropped 0 bases, with 9 bases sitting between them. Germline loops: CDR1 ENHRY, CDR2 SYGVKD. For the CDR3, the DNA is TGTGCCATCAGTGAGTCGGGCGGAAGCTCCTACGAGCAGTACTTC. This sequence encodes CAISESGGSSYEQYF.

Notes on this clone: Other nucleotide sequences in the sample specify the same CDR3. The V gene is TRBV13, the J gene TRBJ2-5; D not certain. With 2 bases removed from V and 5 bases from J, the gap between germline ends came to 6 bases. Per germline, CDR1 PRHDT and CDR2 FYEKMQ (reference sequence). This CDR3 is 12 amino acids long. The CDR3 DNA follows: TGTGCCAGCAGCTTAAGTGGGGAGACCCAGTACTTC. Amino acids: CASSLSGETQYF.

V and J are TRBV6-6 and TRBJ1-6; D remains ambiguous. CDR1 is MNHNY and CDR2 is SVGAGI in the germline V gene (reference sequence). V was cut by 6 bases and J by 2 bases, with 14 bases left in between. This CDR3 is built from 16 residues. The CDR3 spells CASSPPRLTYNSPLHF. The CDR3 region has the DNA TGTGCCAGCAGCCCTCCCCGACTGACCTATAATTCACCCCTCCACTTT.

CDR3 sequence: CASSQGPSTDTQYF. The CDR3 DNA reads as TGTGCCAGCAGCCAAGGGCCTAGCACAGATACGCAGTATTTT. This chain joins TRBV3-1 (or the pseudogene TRBV3-2) and TRBJ2-3; D gene ambiguous. V was trimmed by 1 base and J by 0 bases, leaving 5 bases between them. The CDR3 runs 14 residues. Germline V CDR1 and CDR2: LGHDT, YNNKEL (reference sequence).